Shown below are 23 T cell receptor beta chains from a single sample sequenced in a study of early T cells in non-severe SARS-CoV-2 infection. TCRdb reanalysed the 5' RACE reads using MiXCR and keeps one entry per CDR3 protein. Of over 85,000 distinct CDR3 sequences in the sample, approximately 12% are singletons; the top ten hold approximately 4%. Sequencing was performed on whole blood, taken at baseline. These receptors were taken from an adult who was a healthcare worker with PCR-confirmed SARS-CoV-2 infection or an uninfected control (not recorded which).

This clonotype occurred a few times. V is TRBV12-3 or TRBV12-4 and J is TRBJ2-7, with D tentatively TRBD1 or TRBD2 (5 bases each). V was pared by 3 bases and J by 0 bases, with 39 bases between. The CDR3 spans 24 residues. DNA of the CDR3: TGTGCCAGCAGTTTCACCGGGACGGACAATAATCCTCGGAGGCAAGTACCAAGCTCCTACGAGCAGTACTTC. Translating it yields CASSFTGTDNNPRRQVPSSYEQYF.

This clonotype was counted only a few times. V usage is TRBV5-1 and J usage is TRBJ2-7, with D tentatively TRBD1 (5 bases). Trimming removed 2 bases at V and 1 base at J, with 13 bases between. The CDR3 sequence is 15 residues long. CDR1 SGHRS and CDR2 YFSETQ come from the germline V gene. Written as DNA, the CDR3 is TGCGCCAGCAGCTTCGACAGTTCGAGTTCCTACGAGCAGTACTTC. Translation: CASSFDSSSSYEQYF.

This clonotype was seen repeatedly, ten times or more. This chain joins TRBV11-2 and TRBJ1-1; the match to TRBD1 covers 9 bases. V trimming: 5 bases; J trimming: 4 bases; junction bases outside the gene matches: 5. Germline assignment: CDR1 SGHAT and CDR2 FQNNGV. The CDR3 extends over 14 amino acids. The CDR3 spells CASSPQGAVTEAFF. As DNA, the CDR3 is TGTGCCAGCAGCCCACAGGGGGCGGTCACTGAAGCTTTCTTT.

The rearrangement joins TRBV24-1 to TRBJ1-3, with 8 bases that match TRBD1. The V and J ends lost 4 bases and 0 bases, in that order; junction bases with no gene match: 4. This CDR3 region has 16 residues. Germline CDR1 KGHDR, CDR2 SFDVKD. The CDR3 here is CATSDPGQGSGNTIYF. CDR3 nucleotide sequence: TGTGCCACCAGTGACCCTGGACAGGGCTCTGGAAACACCATATATTTT.

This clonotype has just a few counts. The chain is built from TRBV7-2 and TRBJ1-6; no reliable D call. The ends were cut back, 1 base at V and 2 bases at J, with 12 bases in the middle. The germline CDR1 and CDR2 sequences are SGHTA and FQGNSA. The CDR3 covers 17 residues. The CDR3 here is CASSLVGERPYNSPLHF. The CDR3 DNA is TGTGCCAGCAGCTTAGTCGGGGAACGCCCCTATAATTCACCCCTCCACTTT.

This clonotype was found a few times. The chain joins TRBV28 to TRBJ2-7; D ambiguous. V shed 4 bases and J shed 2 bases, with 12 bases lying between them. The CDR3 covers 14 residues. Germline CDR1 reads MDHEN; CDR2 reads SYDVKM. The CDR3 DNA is TGTGCCAGCAGTTCGCTGGTCCCGACCTACGAGCAGTACTTC. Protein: CASSSLVPTYEQYF.

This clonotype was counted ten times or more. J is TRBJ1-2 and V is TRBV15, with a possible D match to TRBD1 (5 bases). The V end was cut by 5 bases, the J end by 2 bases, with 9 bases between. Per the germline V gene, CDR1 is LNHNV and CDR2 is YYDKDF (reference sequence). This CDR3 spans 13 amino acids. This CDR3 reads CATSPDRNYGYTF. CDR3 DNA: TGTGCCACCAGCCCTGACAGAAACTATGGCTACACCTTC.

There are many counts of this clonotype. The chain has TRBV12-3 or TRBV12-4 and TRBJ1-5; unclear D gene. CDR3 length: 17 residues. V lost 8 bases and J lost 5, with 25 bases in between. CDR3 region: CASPLPALLLEHQPQHF. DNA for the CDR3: TGTGCCAGCCCTCTACCGGCCCTCCTGTTAGAGCATCAGCCCCAGCATTTT.

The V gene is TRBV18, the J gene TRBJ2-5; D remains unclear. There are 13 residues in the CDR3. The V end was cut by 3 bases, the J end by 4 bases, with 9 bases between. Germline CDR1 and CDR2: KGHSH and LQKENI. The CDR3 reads CASSPDLGETQYF. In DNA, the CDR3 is TGTGCCAGCTCACCGGACCTGGGAGAGACCCAGTACTTC.

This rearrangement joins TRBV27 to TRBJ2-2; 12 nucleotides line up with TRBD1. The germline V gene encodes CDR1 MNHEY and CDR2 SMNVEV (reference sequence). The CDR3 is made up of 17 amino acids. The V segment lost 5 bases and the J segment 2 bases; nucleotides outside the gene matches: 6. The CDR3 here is CASSPWDRGRNTGELFF. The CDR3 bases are TGTGCCAGCAGTCCATGGGACAGGGGGCGCAACACCGGGGAGCTGTTTTTT.

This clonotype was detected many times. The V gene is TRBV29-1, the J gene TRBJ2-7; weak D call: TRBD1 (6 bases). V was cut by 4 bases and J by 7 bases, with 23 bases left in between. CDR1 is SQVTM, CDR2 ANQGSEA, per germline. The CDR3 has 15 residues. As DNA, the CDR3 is TGCAGCGTTGGGGGTTCCGGGACACGTGCCTGGGAGCAGTACTTC. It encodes CSVGGSGTRAWEQYF.

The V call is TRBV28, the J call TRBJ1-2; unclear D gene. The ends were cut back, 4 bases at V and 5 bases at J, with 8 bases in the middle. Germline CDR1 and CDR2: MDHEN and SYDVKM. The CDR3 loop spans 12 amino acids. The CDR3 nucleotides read TGTGCCAGCAGTTCGGTCAGATATGGCTACACCTTC. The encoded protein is CASSSVRYGYTF.

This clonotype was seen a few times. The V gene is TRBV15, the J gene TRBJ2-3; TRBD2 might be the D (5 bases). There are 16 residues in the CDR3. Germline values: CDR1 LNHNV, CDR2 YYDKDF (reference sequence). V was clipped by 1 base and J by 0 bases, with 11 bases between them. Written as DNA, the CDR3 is TGTGCCACCAGCAGAGGGGTAGCGAGCAGCACAGATACGCAGTATTTT. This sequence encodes CATSRGVASSTDTQYF.

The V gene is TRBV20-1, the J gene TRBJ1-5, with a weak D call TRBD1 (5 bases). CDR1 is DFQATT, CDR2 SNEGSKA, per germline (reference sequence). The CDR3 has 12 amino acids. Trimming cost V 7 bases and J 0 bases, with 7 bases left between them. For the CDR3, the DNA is TGCAGTGGCAGGGTTAGCAATCAGCCCCAGCATTTT. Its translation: CSGRVSNQPQHF.

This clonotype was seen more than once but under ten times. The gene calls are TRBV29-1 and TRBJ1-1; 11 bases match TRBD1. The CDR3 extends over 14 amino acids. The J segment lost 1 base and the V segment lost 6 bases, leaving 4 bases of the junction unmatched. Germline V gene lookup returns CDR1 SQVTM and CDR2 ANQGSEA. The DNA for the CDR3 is TGCAGCGTAGGGACAGGGGGTTGGAACACTGAAGCTTTCTTT. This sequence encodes CSVGTGGWNTEAFF. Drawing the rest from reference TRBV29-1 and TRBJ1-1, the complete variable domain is SAVISQKPSRDICQRGTSLTIQCQVDSQVTMMFWYRQQPGQSLTLIATANQGSEATYESGFVIDKFPISRPNLTFSTLTVSNMSPEDSSIYLCSVGTGGWNTEAFFGQGTRLTVV.

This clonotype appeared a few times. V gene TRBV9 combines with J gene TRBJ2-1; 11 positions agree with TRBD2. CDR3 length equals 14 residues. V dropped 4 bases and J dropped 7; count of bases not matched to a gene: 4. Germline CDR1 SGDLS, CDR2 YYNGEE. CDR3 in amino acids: CASSTSGRGNEQFF. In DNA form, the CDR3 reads TGTGCCAGCAGCACTAGCGGGAGAGGGAATGAGCAGTTCTTC. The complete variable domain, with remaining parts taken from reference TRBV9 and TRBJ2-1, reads DSGVTQTPKHLITATGQRVTLRCSPRSGDLSVYWYQQSLDQGLQFLIQYYNGEERAKGNILERFSAQQFPDLHSELNLSSLELGDSALYFCASSTSGRGNEQFFGPGTRLTVL.

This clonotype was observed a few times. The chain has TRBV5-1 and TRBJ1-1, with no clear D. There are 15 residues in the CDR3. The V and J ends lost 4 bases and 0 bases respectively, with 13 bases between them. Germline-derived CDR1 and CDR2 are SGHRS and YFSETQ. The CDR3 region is CASSRETALNTEAFF. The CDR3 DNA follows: TGCGCCAGCAGCAGGGAGACCGCCTTGAACACTGAAGCTTTCTTT.

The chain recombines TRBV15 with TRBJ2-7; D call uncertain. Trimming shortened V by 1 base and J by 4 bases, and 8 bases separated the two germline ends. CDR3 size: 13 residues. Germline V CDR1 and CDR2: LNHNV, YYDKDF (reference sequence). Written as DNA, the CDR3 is TGTGCCACCAGCAGAGGATCAGGATACGAGCAGTACTTC. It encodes CATSRGSGYEQYF.

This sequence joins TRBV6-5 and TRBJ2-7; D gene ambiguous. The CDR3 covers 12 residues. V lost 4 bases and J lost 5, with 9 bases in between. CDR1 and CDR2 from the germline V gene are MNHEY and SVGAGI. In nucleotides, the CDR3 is TGTGCCAGCAGTTTAGATCGGAACGAGCAGTACTTC. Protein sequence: CASSLDRNEQYF.

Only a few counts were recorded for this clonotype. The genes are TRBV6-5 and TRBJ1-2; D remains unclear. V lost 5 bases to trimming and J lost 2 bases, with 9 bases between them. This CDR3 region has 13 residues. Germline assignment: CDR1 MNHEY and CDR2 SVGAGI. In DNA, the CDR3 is TGTGCCAGCAGTCTCAGGATGAACTATGGCTACACCTTC. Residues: CASSLRMNYGYTF.

CDR3 in amino acids: CASSLEVPNEQFF. The CDR3 DNA is TGTGCCAGCAGTTTAGAGGTCCCCAATGAGCAGTTCTTC. This chain joins TRBV12-3 or TRBV12-4 and TRBJ2-1; D not certain. The V and J ends lost 1 base and 6 bases respectively, with 7 bases between them. The CDR3 contains 13 residues.

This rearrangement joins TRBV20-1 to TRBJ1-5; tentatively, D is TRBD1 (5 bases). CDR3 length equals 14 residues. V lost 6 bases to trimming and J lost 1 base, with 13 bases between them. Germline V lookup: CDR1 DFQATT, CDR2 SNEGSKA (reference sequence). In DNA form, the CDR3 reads TGCAGTGCCCATGGGGGGTACAGCAATCAGCCCCAGCATTTT. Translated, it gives CSAHGGYSNQPQHF.

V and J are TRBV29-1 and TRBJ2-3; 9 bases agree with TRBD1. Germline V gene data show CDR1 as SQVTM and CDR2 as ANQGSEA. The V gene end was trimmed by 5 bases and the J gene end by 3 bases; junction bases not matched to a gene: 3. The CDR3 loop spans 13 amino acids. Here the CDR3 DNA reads TGCAGCGTTAGACAGGGGGGAACAGATACGCAGTATTTT. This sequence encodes CSVRQGGTDTQYF.